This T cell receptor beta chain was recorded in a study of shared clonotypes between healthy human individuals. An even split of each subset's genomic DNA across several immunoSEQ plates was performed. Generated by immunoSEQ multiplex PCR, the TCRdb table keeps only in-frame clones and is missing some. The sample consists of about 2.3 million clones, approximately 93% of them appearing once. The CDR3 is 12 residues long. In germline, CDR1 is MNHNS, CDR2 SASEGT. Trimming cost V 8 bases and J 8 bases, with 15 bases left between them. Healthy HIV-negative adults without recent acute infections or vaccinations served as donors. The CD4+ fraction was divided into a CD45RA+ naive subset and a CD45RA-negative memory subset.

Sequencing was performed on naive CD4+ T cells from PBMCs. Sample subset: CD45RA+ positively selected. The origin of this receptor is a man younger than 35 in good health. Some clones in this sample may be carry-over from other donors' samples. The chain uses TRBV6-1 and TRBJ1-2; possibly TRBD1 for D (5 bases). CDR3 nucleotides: TGTGCCAGCCTCAGAGTCGGGACCGGCTACACCTTC. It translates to CASLRVGTGYTF.